Included here is one TCR beta chain sequence, with context. The target antigen is unknown. Both 60 Vbeta primers and 13 Jbeta primers went into the PCR. Produced via immunoSEQ multiplex PCR; TCRdb's table is partial and in-frame only. This sample has roughly 200,000 clones, with 65% to 90% found just once. The data were obtained in a study of cytomegalovirus exposure and HLA in healthy donors. Regarding the study as a whole: The authors later found most CMV-associated TCR beta chains appeared HLA-restricted. Later analysis identified a missense DCLRE1C variant that was linked to TCR beta V- and J-gene trimming. Among the CMV-associated chains, a few were confirmed in vitro as specific for CMV antigens.

Nominal health characterized the donors when sampled, though unrecorded immune exposures were likely. The CDR3 spans 14 residues. Trimming took off 2 bases at V and 4 bases at J, with 11 bases between the two ends. CDR1 and CDR2 (germline): MNHNS, SASEGT. The chain carries TRBV6-1 and TRBJ2-5, with D possibly matching TRBD1 (6 bases). The receptor was derived from a woman in her twenties or thirties in good health and CMV-seronegative. Sequencing used PBMCs. The CDR3 is CASSERVGAETQYF. In DNA form, the CDR3 reads TGTGCCAGCAGTGAACGAGTGGGGGCAGAGACCCAGTACTTC.